These 3 T cell receptor beta chains share one sample of origin, sequenced in a study of T cell responses to AZD1222 COVID-19 vaccine. Profiled with immunoSEQ multiplex PCR; TCRdb holds only in-frame clones, not every one. The sample carries about 49,000 clones, roughly 80% recorded once. Sequenced here: peripheral blood, sampled on day 0 of AZD1222 vaccination. These receptors came from an adult in good health.

J is TRBJ2-5 and V is TRBV7-2, with D perhaps given as TRBD1 or TRBD2 (5 bases each). The V gene lost 4 bases and the J gene lost 6 bases, with 12 bases spanning the gap. This CDR3 has 13 amino acids. The germline CDR1 and CDR2 sequences are SGHTA and FQGNSA. This CDR3 reads CASSSGPGKTQYF. The CDR3 DNA reads as TGTGCCAGCAGCTCGGGACCTGGGAAGACCCAGTACTTC.

The V call is TRBV19, the J call TRBJ1-5; 9 positions agree with TRBD1. V lost 5 bases to trimming and J lost 11 bases; unmatched junction nucleotides: 4. CDR3 size: 12 residues. Per the germline V gene, CDR1 is LNHDA and CDR2 is SQIVND (reference sequence). CDR3 bases: TGTGCCAGTAGTCGACAGGGGGGAACCCAGCATTTT. Amino acids: CASSRQGGTQHF.

This chain links TRBV18 with TRBJ1-1; D unclear. Trimming removed 2 bases at V and 6 bases at J, with 10 bases between. The CDR3 covers 13 residues. Germline CDR1 reads KGHSH; CDR2 reads LQKENI. This CDR3 reads CASSPGPRPEAFF. The CDR3 nucleotides read TGTGCCAGCTCACCAGGTCCGCGACCTGAAGCTTTCTTT.